This T cell receptor beta chain was recorded in a study of long-term antiretroviral therapy in people with HIV. Run at survey level, the immunoSEQ assay was version v3.0. Clones were read by immunoSEQ multiplex PCR, and TCRdb kept only the in-frame ones, dropping some. The sample contains some 33,000 clones, around 96% of which appear only once. General study points: Pre-ART-expanded clones dominated the repertoire at all time points.

Notes on this clone: The target antigen is unknown.

The CDR3 runs to 17 residues. Germline CDR1 and CDR2: SGHTA and FQGNSA. V was cut by 0 bases and J by 1 base, with 14 bases left in between. The origin of this receptor is a man younger than 45 with HIV. Sequences were derived from unsorted PBMCs, sampled 6.5 to 6.6 years after starting antiretroviral therapy. The V call is TRBV7-2, the J call TRBJ2-3, with TRBD2 as a possible D gene (6 bases). For the CDR3, the DNA is TGTGCCAGCAGCTTAGCTGGGGCGGGGTGGGGCACAGATACGCAGTATTTT. Its translation is CASSLAGAGWGTDTQYF.